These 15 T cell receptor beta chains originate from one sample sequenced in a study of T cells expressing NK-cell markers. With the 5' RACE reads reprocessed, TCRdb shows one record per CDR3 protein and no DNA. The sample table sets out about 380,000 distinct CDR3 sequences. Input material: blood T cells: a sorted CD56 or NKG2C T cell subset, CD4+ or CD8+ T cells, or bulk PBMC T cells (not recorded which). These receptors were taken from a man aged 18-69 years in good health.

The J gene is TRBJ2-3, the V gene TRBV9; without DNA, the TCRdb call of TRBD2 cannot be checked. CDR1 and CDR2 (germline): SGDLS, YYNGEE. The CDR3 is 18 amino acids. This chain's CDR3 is CASSAPPSGGHLTDTQYF.

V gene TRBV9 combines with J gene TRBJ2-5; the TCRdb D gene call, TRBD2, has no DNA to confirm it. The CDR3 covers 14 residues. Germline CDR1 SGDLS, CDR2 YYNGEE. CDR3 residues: CASSPTTSGETQYF.

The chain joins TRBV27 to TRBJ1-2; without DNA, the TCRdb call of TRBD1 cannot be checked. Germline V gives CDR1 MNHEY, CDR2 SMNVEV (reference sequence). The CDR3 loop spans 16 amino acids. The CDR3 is CASSLRGQGLNYGYTF.

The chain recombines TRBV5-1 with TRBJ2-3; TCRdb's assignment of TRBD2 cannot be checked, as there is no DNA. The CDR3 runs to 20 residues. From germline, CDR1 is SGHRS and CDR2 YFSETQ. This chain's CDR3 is CASSLARSPSGGYSTDTQYF.

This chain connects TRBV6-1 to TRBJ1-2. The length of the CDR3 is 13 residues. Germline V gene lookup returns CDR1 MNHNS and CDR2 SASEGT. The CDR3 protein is CASSEVGRRGYTF.

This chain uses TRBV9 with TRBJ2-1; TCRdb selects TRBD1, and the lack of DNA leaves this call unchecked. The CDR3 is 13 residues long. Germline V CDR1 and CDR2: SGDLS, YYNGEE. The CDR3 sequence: CASSRGGASEQFF.

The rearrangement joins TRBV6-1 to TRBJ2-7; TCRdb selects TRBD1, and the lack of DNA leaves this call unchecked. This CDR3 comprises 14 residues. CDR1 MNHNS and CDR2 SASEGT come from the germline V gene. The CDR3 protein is CASSADRAGYEQYF.

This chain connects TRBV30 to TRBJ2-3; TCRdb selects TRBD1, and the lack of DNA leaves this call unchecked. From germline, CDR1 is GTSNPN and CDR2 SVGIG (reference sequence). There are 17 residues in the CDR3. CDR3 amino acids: CAWSTPPGTGVRDTQYF.

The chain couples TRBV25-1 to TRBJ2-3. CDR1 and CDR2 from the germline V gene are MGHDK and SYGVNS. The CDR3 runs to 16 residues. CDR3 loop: CASSESGSIGTDTQYF.

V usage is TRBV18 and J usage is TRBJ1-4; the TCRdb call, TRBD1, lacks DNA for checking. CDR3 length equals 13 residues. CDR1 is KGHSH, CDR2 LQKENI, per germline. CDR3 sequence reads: CASSNDRVGELFF.

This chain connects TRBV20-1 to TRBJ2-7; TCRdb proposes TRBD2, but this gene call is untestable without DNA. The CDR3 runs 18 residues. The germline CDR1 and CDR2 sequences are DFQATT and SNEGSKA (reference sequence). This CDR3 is CSARGDGAGALSSYEQYF.

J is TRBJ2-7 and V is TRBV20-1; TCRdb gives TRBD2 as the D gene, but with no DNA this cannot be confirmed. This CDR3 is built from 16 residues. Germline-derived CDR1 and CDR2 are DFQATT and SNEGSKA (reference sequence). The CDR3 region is CSASTQLAGAPYEQYF.

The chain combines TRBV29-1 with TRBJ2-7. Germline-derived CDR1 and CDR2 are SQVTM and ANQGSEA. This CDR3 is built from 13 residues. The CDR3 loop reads CSVSGREVHEQYF.

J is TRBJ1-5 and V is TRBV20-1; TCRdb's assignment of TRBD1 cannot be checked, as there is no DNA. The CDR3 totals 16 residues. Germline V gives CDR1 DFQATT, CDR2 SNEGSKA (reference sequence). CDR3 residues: CSAREFPRQGDQPQHF.

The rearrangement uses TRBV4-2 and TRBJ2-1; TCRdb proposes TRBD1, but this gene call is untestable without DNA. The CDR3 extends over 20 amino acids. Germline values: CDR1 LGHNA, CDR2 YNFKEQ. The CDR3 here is CASSHDPGQGSTSGVNEQFF.